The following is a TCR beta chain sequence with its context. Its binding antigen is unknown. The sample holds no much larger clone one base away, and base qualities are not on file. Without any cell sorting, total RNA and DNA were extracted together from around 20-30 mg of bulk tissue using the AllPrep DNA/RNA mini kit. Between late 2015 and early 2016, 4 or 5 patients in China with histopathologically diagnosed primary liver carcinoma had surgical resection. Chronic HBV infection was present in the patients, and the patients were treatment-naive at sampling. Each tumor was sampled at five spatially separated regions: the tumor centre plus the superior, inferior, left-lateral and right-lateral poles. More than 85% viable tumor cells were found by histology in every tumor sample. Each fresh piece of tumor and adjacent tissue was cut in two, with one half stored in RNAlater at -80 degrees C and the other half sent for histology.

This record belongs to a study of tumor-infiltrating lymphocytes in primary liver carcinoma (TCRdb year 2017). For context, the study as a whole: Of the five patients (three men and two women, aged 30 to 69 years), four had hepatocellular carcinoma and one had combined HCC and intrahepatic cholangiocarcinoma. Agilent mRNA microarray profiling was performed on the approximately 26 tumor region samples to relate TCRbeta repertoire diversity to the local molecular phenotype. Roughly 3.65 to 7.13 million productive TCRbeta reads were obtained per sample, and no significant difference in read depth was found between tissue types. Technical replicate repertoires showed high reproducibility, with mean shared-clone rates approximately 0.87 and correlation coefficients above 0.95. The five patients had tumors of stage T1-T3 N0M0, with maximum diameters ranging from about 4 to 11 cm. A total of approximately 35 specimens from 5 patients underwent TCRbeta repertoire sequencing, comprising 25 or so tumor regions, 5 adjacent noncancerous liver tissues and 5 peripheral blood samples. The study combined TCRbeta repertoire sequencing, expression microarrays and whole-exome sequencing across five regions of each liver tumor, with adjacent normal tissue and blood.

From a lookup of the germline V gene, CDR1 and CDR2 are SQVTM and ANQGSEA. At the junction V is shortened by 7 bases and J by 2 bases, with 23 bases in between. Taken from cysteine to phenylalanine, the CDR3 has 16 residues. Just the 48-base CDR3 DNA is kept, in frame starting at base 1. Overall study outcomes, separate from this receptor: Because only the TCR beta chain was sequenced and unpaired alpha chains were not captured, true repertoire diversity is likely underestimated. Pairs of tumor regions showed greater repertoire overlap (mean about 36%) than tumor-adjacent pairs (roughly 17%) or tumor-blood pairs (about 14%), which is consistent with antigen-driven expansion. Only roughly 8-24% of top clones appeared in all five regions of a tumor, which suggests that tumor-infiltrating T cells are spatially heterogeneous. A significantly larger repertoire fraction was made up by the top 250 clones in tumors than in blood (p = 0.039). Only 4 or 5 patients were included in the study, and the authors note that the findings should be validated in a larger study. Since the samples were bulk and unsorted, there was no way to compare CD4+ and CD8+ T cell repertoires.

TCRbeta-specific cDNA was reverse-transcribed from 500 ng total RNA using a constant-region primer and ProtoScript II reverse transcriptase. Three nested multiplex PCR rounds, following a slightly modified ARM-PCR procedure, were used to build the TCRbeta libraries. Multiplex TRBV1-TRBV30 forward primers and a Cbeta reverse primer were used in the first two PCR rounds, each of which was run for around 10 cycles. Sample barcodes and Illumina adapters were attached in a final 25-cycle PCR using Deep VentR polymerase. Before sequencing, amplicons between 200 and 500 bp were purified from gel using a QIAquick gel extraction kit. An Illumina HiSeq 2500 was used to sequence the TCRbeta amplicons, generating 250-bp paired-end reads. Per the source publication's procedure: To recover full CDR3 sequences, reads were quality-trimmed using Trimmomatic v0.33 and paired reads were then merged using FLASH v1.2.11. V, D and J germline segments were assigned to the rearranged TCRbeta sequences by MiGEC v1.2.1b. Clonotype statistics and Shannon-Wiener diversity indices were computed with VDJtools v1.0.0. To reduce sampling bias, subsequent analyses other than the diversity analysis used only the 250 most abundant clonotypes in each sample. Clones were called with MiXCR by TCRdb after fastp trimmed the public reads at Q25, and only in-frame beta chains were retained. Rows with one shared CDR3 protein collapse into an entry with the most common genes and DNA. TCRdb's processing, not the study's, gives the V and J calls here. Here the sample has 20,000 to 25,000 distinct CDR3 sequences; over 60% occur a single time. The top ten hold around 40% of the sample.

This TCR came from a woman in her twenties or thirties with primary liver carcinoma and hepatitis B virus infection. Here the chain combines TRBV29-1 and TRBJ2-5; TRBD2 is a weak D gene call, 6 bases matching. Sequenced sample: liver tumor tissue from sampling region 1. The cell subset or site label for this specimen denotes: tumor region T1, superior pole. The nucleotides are TGCAGCGCAATCCCCTGGATTAGCGGTTTACAAGAGACCCAGTACTTC. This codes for CSAIPWISGLQETQYF.